Included here is one TCR beta chain sequence, with context. Its specificity is not known. Barcoded TCR alpha and TCR beta cDNA libraries with UMIs came from 5'RACE using constant-segment primers. Each CDR3 protein gets one entry after TCRdb re-called the 5' RACE reads with MiXCR. The profile shows over 450,000 distinct CDR3 sequences, over 20% of them singletons. These data belong to a study of T-cell memory formation after mild COVID-19. At the level of the study: Largely, TCR clusters stayed within a single donor.

V dropped 2 bases and J dropped 6 bases, with 14 bases sitting between them. CDR3 size: 14 residues. Study-wide points: Memory sampled before infection contained some responding clones, suggesting cross-reactive memory joined.

The sequence derives from an adult woman who had mild COVID-19 (a few samples of this study predate the infection). Cell type and time point are not known. Sequenced sample: PBMCs or a T cell subset sorted from them (not recorded which). The chain carries TRBV12-3 or TRBV12-4 and TRBJ2-7; D is ambiguous. The CDR3 reads CASSLIGQAGEQYF. The CDR3 nucleotides are TGTGCCAGCAGTTTAATTGGCCAGGCCGGCGAGCAGTACTTC.